This TCR beta chain was captured in a study of cytomegalovirus exposure and HLA in healthy donors. The study's findings and limits: In a later analysis, first-cohort TCR clusters were found to tend to co-occur in the 90 to 150 validation repertoires. The listing of about 150 TCR beta chains classed them as cytomegalovirus-associated.

TCRdb keeps only in-frame clones here, not all; method: immunoSEQ multiplex PCR. Of about 360,000 clones listed, 86% were seen once; the top ten hold roughly 0.75%. Trimming at V came to 7 bases and at J to 3 bases, leaving 3 bases not matched to a gene. Germline-derived CDR1 and CDR2 are LNHDA and SQIVND (reference sequence). The CDR3 sequence is 14 residues long. Note on this clone: Its antigen remains unknown.

The V call is TRBV19, the J call TRBJ1-6, with TRBD1 matching 7 bases. This TCR derives from a woman under 30 in good health and CMV-seronegative. Material: PBMCs. The CDR3 region has the DNA TGTGCCAGTACTTACAGGGGCTATAATTCACCCCTCCACTTT. It translates to CASTYRGYNSPLHF.